In this sample, the clone carrying this T cell receptor (beta chain) turned up many times. Its antigen is as yet unknown. TCRdb ran MiXCR on the reads and lists one entry per CDR3 protein. The table lists more than 400,000 distinct CDR3 sequences, 26% of them singletons. The ends were cut back, 4 bases at V and 0 bases at J, with 9 bases in the middle. The CDR3 loop spans 14 amino acids. Germline-derived CDR1 and CDR2 are SGHTA and FQGNSA. These data are taken from a study of T cell repertoires in cytomegalovirus infection. On the study more broadly: Through public TCR beta signatures, both CMV infection and matching HLA type were indicated. Whole-study findings and limits: Carriers of CMV plus the relevant HLA were identified by cumulative public TCR beta family frequency. What dominated the ex vivo response were HLA-C-restricted CMV-specific TCR beta clonotypes.

Sequencing used PBMCs. This clonotype originated in a human donor in good health (CMV status not recorded). Some clones in this sample may be carry-over from other donors' samples. The chain combines TRBV7-2 with TRBJ1-1; no reliable D call. CDR3 sequence reads: CASSSRRVNTEAFF. The CDR3 nucleotides are TGTGCCAGCAGCTCCCGACGGGTGAACACTGAAGCTTTCTTT.